One sample yielded the 22 T cell receptor beta chains listed below, sequenced in a study of cytomegalovirus exposure and HLA in healthy donors. 60 Vbeta and 13 Jbeta primers were used in PCR. Profiled with immunoSEQ multiplex PCR; TCRdb holds only in-frame clones, not every one. The data contain tens of thousands of clones, roughly 60% of them singletons. The sequenced material came from PBMCs. The receptors derive from a young woman in good health and CMV-seropositive.

The rearrangement links TRBV7-9 to TRBJ2-5; D not certain. Germline CDR1 reads SEHNR; CDR2 reads FQNEAQ (reference sequence). The CDR3 covers 14 residues. Deletions cut 7 bases from V and 5 bases from J, with 17 bases between. DNA of the CDR3: TGTGCCAGCATGGAGTCTCGCTCGCGGGAGACCCAGTACTTC. The encoded protein is CASMESRSRETQYF.

The chain joins TRBV5-6 to TRBJ2-7, with 9 bases lining up with TRBD1. The CDR3 has 16 amino acids. J was trimmed by 6 bases and V by 0 bases; bases with no gene match: 10. Germline V CDR1 and CDR2: SGHDT, YYEEEE. The CDR3 loop is CASSLVTGGFGSEQYF. CDR3 nucleotide sequence: TGTGCCAGCAGCTTGGTTACAGGGGGCTTCGGTTCCGAGCAGTACTTC.

The chain recombines TRBV5-1 with TRBJ2-7, with a weak D call TRBD1 (5 bases). This CDR3 is 12 amino acids long. Per the germline V gene, CDR1 is SGHRS and CDR2 is YFSETQ. The V gene lost 4 bases and the J gene lost 5 bases, with 10 bases spanning the gap. CDR3 protein: CASSQGINEQYF. In DNA, the CDR3 is TGCGCCAGCAGCCAGGGTATCAACGAGCAGTACTTC.

J is TRBJ2-1 and V is TRBV6-1; TRBD2 aligns across 9 bases. In germline, CDR1 is MNHNS, CDR2 SASEGT. The length of the CDR3 is 14 residues. With V trimmed by 1 base and J by 8 bases, 3 bases remained unmatched. The CDR3 sequence is CASSEGWTSDEQFF. The CDR3, as DNA: TGTGCCAGCAGTGAAGGGTGGACTAGCGATGAGCAGTTCTTC.

The V call is TRBV18, the J call TRBJ1-1, with D perhaps matching TRBD1 (5 bases). The CDR3 runs to 15 residues. Trimming shortened V by 2 bases and J by 5 bases, and 15 bases separated the two germline ends. From germline, CDR1 is KGHSH and CDR2 LQKENI. The CDR3 sequence is CASSPVAGGGTEAFF. The CDR3 coding sequence is TGTGCCAGCTCACCAGTCGCGGGGGGTGGAACTGAAGCTTTCTTT.

V usage is TRBV5-1 and J usage is TRBJ1-2; TRBD1 matches 7 bases. The CDR3 loop spans 14 amino acids. Germline V gives CDR1 SGHRS, CDR2 YFSETQ. V lost 4 bases and J lost 5; bases outside the gene matches: 8. The CDR3 DNA reads TGCGCCAGCAGCCTACGGGACAGAGGATATGGCTACACCTTC. It translates to CASSLRDRGYGYTF. The full variable domain, with the rest looked up from reference TRBV5-1 and TRBJ1-2, is KAGVTQTPRYLIKTRGQQVTLSCSPISGHRSVSWYQQTPGQGLQFLFEYFSETQRNKGNFPGRFSGRQFSNSRSEMNVSTLELGDSALYLCASSLRDRGYGYTFGSGTRLTVV.

This clone has more than one count but fewer than ten. The chain is built from TRBV6-1 and TRBJ2-1, with TRBD2 matching 7 bases. The V segment lost 7 bases and the J segment 6 bases; nucleotides outside the gene matches: 6. Germline V lookup: CDR1 MNHNS, CDR2 SASEGT. This CDR3 is built from 13 residues. CDR3 sequence: CASTEGGGNEQFF. In DNA form, the CDR3 reads TGTGCCAGCACAGAAGGCGGGGGCAATGAGCAGTTCTTC.

This rearrangement joins TRBV2 to TRBJ2-3; TRBD2 matches at 7 bases. CDR3 length: 13 residues. V lost 7 bases, J lost 6 bases, and 7 bases stayed unmatched. Germline V gene sequence: CDR1 SNHLY, CDR2 FYNNEI. The CDR3 here is CASTASGYDTQYF. For the CDR3, the DNA is TGTGCCAGCACGGCTAGCGGATATGATACGCAGTATTTT.

V gene TRBV4-3 combines with J gene TRBJ1-4; TRBD1 matches at 8 bases. The ends lost 4 bases at V and 3 bases at J; junction bases unmatched: 7. This CDR3 region has 16 residues. Germline V CDR1 and CDR2: LGHNA, YSLEER. The CDR3 region is CASSRTGTVANEKLFF. The CDR3 DNA sequence: TGCGCCAGCAGCCGGACAGGGACGGTGGCTAATGAAAAACTGTTTTTT.

This clone was found once. This chain connects TRBV19 to TRBJ1-5; perhaps TRBD1 as D (5 bases). Trimming pared 3 bases from V and 4 bases from J, leaving 7 bases between. Germline values: CDR1 LNHDA, CDR2 SQIVND (reference sequence). The CDR3 contains 13 residues. This chain's CDR3 is CASSIGGNQPQHF. The CDR3 region has the DNA TGTGCCAGTAGTATCGGGGGGAATCAGCCCCAGCATTTT. Full variable domain (remainder filled in from reference TRBV19 and TRBJ1-5): DGGITQSPKYLFRKEGQNVTLSCEQNLNHDAMYWYRQDPGQGLRLIYYSQIVNDFQKGDIAEGYSVSREKKESFPLTVTSAQKNPTAFYLCASSIGGNQPQHFGDGTRLSIL.

In this sample, this clone turned up many times. The chain joins TRBV6-5 to TRBJ2-7; tentative D call: TRBD1 (6 bases). The CDR3 runs to 14 residues. Germline CDR1 MNHEY, CDR2 SVGAGI. V gave up 6 bases and J gave up 0 bases, with 12 bases separating them. CDR3 in DNA: TGTGCCAGCAGGAAACGGGACAACTCCTACGAGCAGTACTTC. Translated, it gives CASRKRDNSYEQYF.

The V and J genes are TRBV19 and TRBJ2-3, with 7 bases lining up with TRBD1. The CDR3 is 14 amino acids. Trimming took 10 bases from V and 0 from J; bases not matched to a gene: 7. Germline V CDR1 and CDR2: LNHDA, SQIVND (reference sequence). The CDR3 sequence is CATKDRTSTDTQYF. Here the CDR3 DNA reads TGTGCCACAAAGGACAGGACTAGCACAGATACGCAGTATTTT.

CDR3 amino acids: CSVTSGRRGTGELFF. The CDR3 nucleotides read TGCAGCGTTACAAGTGGGCGGCGGGGCACCGGGGAGCTGTTTTTT. The chain recombines TRBV29-1 with TRBJ2-2; TRBD2 might be the D (6 bases). The V end was cut by 5 bases, the J end by 4 bases, with 17 bases between. The germline V gene encodes CDR1 SQVTM and CDR2 ANQGSEA. CDR3 length: 15 amino acids.

CDR3 bases: TGTGCCAGCAGTGAAATGGGGAGCGGCACTGAAGCTTTCTTT. Amino acid sequence: CASSEMGSGTEAFF. The V gene is TRBV2, the J gene TRBJ1-1; D ambiguous. The CDR3 sequence is 14 residues long. Trimming took 2 bases from V and 4 from J, leaving 11 bases between them. Germline V gene data show CDR1 as SNHLY and CDR2 as FYNNEI.

J is TRBJ1-1 and V is TRBV4-2; D is unresolved. V gave up 0 bases and J gave up 7 bases, with 9 bases separating them. The CDR3 is 13 amino acids. Germline V lookup: CDR1 LGHNA, CDR2 YNFKEQ. CDR3 sequence: CASSQDKTGEAFF. In DNA form, the CDR3 reads TGTGCCAGCAGCCAAGATAAGACGGGTGAAGCTTTCTTT.

This clone showed up just a few times. The chain joins TRBV5-1 to TRBJ2-3, with 9 bases lining up with TRBD2. The CDR3 runs 16 residues. V was pared by 1 base and J by 6 bases, with 9 bases of the junction left unmatched. The germline CDR1 and CDR2 sequences are SGHRS and YFSETQ. The CDR3 loop reads CASSLRVGTSSDTQYF. Written as DNA, the CDR3 is TGCGCCAGCAGCTTGAGGGTGGGGACTAGCTCGGATACGCAGTATTTT.

The chain employs TRBV18 and TRBJ2-7; the match to TRBD1 covers 7 bases. The CDR3 has 15 amino acids. With 4 bases clipped from V and 2 bases from J, the junction kept 8 bases outside the gene matches. CDR1 and CDR2 from the germline V gene are KGHSH and LQKENI. In DNA form, the CDR3 reads TGTGCCAGCTCACGAACAGGGGCCCTGACCTACGAGCAGTACTTC. It specifies CASSRTGALTYEQYF.

The genes are TRBV28 and TRBJ2-2; TRBD1 might be the D (6 bases). The V and J ends lost 7 bases and 7 bases respectively, with 19 bases between them. The CDR3 contains 15 residues. The germline gives CDR1 MDHEN, CDR2 SYDVKM. CDR3 sequence reads: CASTLGGGGFGELFF. The CDR3 nucleotides are TGTGCCAGCACCCTTGGTGGGGGCGGTTTCGGGGAGCTGTTTTTT.

CDR3 bases: TGTGCCAGCAGCTTAGGTAGCGGGGGGTCAGATACGCAGTATTTT. Its protein is CASSLGSGGSDTQYF. V and J are TRBV7-3 and TRBJ2-3; TRBD2 matches at 10 bases. Trimming removed 2 bases from V and 4 bases from J; junction bases left unmatched: 3. Looked up from germline, CDR1 is SGHTA and CDR2 is FQGTGA. This CDR3 region has 15 residues. Combining the CDR3 with reference TRBV7-3 and TRBJ2-3 gives the whole variable domain GAGVSQTPSNKVTEKGKYVELRCDPISGHTALYWYRQSLGQGPEFLIYFQGTGAADDSGLPNDRFFAVRPEGSVSTLKIQRTERGDSAVYLCASSLGSGGSDTQYFGPGTRLTVL.

The chain is built from TRBV5-1 and TRBJ1-2; a possible D gene is TRBD1 (6 bases). This CDR3 region has 18 residues. Germline V gene sequence: CDR1 SGHRS, CDR2 YFSETQ. V was trimmed by 4 bases and J by 0 bases, leaving 22 bases between them. The CDR3 DNA is TGCGCCAGCAGCCAGATGGGGGCAGCTACAACTGCTAACTATGGCTACACCTTC. Protein: CASSQMGAATTANYGYTF. Full variable domain (rest looked up from reference TRBV5-1 and TRBJ1-2): KAGVTQTPRYLIKTRGQQVTLSCSPISGHRSVSWYQQTPGQGLQFLFEYFSETQRNKGNFPGRFSGRQFSNSRSEMNVSTLELGDSALYLCASSQMGAATTANYGYTFGSGTRLTVV.

The J gene is TRBJ2-3, the V gene TRBV19, with TRBD2 identical over 7 bases. The CDR3 runs 17 residues. The germline V gene encodes CDR1 LNHDA and CDR2 SQIVND (reference sequence). J gave up 5 bases and V 3 bases, and 14 bases lay outside the gene matches. The CDR3 is CASSMRGASGSKDTQYF. For the CDR3, the DNA is TGTGCCAGTAGTATGCGGGGAGCTAGCGGTTCGAAAGATACGCAGTATTTT.

This sequence joins TRBV10-3 and TRBJ2-7; 10 positions agree with TRBD2. The CDR3 is 14 amino acids. The germline CDR1 and CDR2 sequences are ENHRY and SYGVKD. The V segment lost 11 bases and the J segment 2 bases; nucleotides outside the gene matches: 9. The CDR3 nucleotides are TGTGCCGTCGCCGGGACTAGCGATGCCTACGAGCAGTACTTC. This translates into CAVAGTSDAYEQYF.